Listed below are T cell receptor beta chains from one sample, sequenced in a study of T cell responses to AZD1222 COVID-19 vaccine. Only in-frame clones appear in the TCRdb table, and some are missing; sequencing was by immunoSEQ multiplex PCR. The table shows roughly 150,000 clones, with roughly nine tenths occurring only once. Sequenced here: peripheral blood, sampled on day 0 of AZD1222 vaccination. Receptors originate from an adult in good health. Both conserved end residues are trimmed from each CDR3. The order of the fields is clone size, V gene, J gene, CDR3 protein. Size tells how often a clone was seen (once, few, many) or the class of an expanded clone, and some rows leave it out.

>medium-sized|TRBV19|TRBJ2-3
ASSPHRRETDTQY
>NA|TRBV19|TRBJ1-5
ASSIDGASDGNQPQH
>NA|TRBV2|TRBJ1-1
ASSEARGAATEAF
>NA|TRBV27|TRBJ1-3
ASSQVVGNTIY
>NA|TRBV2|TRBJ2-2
ASRLSAGGELF
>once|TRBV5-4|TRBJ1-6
ASSERVYSPLH
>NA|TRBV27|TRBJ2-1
ASSLIASGGSHNEQF
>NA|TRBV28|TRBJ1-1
ASSLRVGLGTEAF
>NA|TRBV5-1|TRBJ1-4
ASSLRRGQSYEKLF
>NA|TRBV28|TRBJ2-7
ASSSRGQDYEQY
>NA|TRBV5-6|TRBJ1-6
ASSLSGNSPLH
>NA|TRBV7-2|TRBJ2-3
ASSLGLRRDTQY
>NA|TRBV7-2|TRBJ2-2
ASSFSGAAGELF
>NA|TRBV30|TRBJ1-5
AWSRDSGDQPQH
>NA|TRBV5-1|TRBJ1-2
ASSLGGNGYT
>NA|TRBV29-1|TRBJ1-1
SVGMRMNTEAF
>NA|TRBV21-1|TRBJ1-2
ASSKAGYT
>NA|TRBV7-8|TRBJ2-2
ASSLAILRGAVTGELF
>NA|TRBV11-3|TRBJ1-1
ASSLDSTTEAF
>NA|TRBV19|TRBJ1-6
ASSIASRQGDSPLH
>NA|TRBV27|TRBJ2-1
ASSWDARGYNEQF
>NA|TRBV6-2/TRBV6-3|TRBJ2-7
ASSLGLVFEQY
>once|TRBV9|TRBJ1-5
ASSVEGRELQPQH
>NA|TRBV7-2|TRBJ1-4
ASSLRGGPTTEKLF
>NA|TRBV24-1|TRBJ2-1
ATVQGGSDGEQF
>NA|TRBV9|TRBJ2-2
ASSVGSRNTGELF
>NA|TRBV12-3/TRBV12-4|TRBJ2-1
ASTLGKYNEQF
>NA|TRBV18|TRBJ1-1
ASSWDSRTEAF
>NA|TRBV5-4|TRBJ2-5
ASSLGAGQQGGSETQY
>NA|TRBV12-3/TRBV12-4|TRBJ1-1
ASSQDSSRGF
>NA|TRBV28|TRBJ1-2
ASSPPGLSATRYYGYT
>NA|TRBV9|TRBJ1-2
ASSDLSYGYT
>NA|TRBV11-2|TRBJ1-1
ASSFPGTRRTEAF
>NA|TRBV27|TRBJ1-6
ASSLLGESSPLH
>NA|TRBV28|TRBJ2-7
ASSPPTSGGLPYEQY
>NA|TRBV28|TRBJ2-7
ASSEDQGAEQY
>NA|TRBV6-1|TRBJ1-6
ASSEAVGGSSPLH
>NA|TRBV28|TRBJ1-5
ASLDDPGNQPQH
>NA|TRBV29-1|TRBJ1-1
SVGDFRDTEAF
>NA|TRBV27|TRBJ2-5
ASVGLTGYQETQY
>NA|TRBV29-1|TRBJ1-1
SGVKGHNTEAF
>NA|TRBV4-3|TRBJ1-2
ASSQEGTGLGYT
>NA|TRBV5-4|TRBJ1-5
ASSSDRDQPQH
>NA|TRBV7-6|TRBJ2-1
ASSPGSGSYNEQF
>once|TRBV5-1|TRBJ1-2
ASSPNGQLVDGYT